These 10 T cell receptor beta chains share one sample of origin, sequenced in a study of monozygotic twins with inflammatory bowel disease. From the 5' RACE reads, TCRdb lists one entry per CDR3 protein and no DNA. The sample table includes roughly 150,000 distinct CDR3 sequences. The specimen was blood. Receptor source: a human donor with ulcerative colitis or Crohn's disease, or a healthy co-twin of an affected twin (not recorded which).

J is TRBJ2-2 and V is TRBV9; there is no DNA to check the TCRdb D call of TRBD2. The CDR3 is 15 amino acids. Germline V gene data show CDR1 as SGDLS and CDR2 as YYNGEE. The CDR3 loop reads CASSPRSGIAGELFF.

CDR3 sequence reads: CASSTLVAEAFF. The chain has TRBV28 and TRBJ1-1. CDR3 length: 12 amino acids. From germline, CDR1 is MDHEN and CDR2 SYDVKM.

CDR3 amino acids: CASSQGPAGPSYEQFF. This rearrangement joins TRBV3-1 to TRBJ2-1; TCRdb's D gene call, TRBD2, goes unchecked for lack of DNA. The CDR3 spans 16 residues. The germline gives CDR1 LGHDT, CDR2 YNNKEL (reference sequence).

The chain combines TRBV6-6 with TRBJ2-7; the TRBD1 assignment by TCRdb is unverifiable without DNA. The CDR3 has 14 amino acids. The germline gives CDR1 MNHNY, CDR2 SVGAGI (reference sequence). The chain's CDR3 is CASSPADQGLEQYF.

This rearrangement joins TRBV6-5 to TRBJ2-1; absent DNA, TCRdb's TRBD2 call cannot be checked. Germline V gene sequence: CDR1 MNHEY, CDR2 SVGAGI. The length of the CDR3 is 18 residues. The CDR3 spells CASSYGGLAGSSYNEQFF.

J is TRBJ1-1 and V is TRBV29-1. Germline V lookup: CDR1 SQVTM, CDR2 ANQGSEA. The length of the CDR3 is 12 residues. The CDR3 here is CSVGRLNTEAFF.

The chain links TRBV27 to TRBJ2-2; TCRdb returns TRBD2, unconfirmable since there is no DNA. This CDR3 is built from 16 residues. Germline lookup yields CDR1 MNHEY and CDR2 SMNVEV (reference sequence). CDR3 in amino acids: CASSQSGRTGTGELFF.

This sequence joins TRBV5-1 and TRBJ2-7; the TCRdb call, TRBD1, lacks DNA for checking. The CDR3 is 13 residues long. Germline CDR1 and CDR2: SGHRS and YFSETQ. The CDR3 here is CASSLARGSEQYF.

The CDR3: CASSLAGPSYGYTF. The chain is built from TRBV5-4 and TRBJ1-2. The CDR3 is made up of 14 amino acids. CDR1 is SGHNT, CDR2 YYREEE, per germline (reference sequence).

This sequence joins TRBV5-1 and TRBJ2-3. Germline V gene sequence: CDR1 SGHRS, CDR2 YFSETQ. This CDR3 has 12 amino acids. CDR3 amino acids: CASSVDADTQYF.